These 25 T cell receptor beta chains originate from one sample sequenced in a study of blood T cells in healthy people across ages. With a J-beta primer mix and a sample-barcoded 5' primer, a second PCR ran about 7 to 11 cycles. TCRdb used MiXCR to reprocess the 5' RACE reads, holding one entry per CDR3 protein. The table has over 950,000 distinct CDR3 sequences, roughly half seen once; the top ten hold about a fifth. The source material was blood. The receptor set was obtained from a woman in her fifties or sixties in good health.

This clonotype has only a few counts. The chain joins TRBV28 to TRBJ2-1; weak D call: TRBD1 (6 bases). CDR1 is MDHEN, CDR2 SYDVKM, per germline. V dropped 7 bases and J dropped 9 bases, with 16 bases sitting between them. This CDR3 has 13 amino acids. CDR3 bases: TGTGCCAGCACCTCGAACAGGGCGGCTGAGCAGTTCTTC. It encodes CASTSNRAAEQFF.

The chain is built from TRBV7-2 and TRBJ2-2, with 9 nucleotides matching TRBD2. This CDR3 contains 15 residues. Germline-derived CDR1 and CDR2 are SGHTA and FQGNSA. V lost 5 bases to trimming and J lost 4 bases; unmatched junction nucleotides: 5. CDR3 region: CASSRRGGITGELFF. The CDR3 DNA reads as TGTGCCAGCAGCCGGCGGGGGGGAATCACCGGGGAGCTGTTTTTT.

The chain's CDR3 is CSARYKGEETQYF. The CDR3 DNA reads as TGCAGTGCTAGGTACAAGGGGGAAGAGACCCAGTACTTC. This sequence joins TRBV20-1 and TRBJ2-5, with D possibly matching TRBD1 (6 bases). In germline, CDR1 is DFQATT, CDR2 SNEGSKA (reference sequence). The CDR3 sequence is 13 residues long. V was pared by 3 bases and J by 3 bases, with 11 bases between.

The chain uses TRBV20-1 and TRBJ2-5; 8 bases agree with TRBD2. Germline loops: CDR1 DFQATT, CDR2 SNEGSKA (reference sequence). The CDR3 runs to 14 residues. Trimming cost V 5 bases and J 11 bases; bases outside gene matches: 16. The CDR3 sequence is CSAETSGRGAEQYF. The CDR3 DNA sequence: TGCAGTGCTGAAACTAGCGGAAGAGGAGCTGAGCAGTACTTC.

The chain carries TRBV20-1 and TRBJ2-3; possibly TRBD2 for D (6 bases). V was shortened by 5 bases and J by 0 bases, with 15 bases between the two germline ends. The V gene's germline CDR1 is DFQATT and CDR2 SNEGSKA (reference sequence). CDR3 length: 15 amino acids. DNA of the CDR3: TGCAGTGCTGGTCGGGCGGGGTCTAGCACAGATACGCAGTATTTT. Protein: CSAGRAGSSTDTQYF.

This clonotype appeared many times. CDR3 residues: CASSSSPGQLFGSNQPQHF. The CDR3 DNA follows: TGTGCCAGCAGTTCATCACCGGGACAGCTTTTTGGTAGCAATCAGCCCCAGCATTTT. The genes are TRBV28 and TRBJ1-5; 7 nucleotides align to TRBD1. The CDR3 has 19 amino acids. The germline V gene has CDR1 MDHEN and CDR2 SYDVKM. V lost 4 bases, J lost 0 bases, and 15 bases stayed unmatched.

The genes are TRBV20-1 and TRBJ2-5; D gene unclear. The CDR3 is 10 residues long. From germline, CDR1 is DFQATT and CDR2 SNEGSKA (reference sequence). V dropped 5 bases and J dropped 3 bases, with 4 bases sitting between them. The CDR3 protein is CSACKETQYF. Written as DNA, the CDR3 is TGCAGTGCTTGCAAAGAGACCCAGTACTTC.

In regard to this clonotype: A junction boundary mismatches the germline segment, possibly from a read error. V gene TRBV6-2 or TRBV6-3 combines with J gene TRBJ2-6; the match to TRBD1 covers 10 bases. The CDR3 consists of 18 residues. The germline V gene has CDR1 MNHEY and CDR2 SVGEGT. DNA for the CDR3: TGTGCCAGCAGTTACCATAGGACAGGGGGTATTGGGGCCAACGTCCTGGCTTTC. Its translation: CASSYHRTGGIGANVLAF.

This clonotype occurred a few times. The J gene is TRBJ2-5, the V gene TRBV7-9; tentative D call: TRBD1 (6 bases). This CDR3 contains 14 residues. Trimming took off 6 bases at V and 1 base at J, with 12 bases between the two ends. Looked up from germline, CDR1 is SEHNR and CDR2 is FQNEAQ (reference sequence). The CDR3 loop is CASRLDRLQETQYF. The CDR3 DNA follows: TGTGCCAGCAGACTCGACAGGCTCCAAGAGACCCAGTACTTC.

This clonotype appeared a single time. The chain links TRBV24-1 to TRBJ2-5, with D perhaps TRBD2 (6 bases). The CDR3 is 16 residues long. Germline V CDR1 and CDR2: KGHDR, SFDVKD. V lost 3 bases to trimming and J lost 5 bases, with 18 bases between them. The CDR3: CATSDPGRSGVETQYF. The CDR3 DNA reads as TGTGCCACCAGTGATCCGGGTCGGTCGGGAGTGGAGACCCAGTACTTC.

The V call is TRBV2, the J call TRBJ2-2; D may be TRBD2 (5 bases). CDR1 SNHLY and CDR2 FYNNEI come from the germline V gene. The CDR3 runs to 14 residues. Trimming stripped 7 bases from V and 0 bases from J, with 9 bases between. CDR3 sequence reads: CASTSSTNTGELFF. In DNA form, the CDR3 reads TGTGCCAGCACGTCTAGCACGAACACCGGGGAGCTGTTTTTT.

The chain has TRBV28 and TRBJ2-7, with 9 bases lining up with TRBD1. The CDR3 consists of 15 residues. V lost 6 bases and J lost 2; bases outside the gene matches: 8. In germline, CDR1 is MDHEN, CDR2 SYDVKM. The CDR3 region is CASRPTGQGTYEQYF. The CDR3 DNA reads TGTGCCAGCAGACCTACGGGACAGGGCACCTACGAGCAGTACTTC.

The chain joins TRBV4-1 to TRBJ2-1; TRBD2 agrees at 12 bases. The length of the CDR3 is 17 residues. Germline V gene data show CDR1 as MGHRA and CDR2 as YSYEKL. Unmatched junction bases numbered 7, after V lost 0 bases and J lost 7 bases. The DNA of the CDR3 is TGCGCCAGCAGCCAAGATTTCGGGACTAGCGGGTTTAATGAGCAGTTCTTC. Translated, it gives CASSQDFGTSGFNEQFF.

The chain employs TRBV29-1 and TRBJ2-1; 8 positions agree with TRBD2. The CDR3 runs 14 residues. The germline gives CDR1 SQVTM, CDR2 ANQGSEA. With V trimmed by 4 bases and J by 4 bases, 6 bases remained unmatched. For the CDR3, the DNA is TGCAGCGTTGGGGCGGGAGGCGGATACAATGAGCAGTTCTTC. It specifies CSVGAGGGYNEQFF.

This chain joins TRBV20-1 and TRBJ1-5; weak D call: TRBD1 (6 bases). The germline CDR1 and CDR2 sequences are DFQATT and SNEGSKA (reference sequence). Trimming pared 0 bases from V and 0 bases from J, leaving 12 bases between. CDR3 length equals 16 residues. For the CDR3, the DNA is TGCAGTGCTAGAGACCACACAGGGTATAGCAATCAGCCCCAGCATTTT. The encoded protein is CSARDHTGYSNQPQHF.

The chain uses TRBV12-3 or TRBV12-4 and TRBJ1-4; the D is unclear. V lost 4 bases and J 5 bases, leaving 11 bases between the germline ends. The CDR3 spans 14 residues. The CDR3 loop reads CASSWDLYNEKLFF. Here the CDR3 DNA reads TGTGCCAGCAGTTGGGATCTCTACAATGAAAAACTGTTTTTT.

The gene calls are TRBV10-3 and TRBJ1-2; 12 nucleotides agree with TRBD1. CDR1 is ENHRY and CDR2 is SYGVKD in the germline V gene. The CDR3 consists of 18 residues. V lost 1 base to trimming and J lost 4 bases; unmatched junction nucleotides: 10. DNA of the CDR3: TGTGCCATCAGTGAGTACCCGGGACAGGGGGCCAGAGGCTATGGCTACACCTTC. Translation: CAISEYPGQGARGYGYTF.

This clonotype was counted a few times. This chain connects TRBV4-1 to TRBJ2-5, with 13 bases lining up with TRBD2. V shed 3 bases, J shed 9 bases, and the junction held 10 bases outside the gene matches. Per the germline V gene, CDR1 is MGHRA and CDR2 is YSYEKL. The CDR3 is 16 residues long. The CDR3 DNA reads TGCGCCAGCAGCCACGGAAGACTAGCGGGAGGAATTGCCCAGTACTTC. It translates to CASSHGRLAGGIAQYF.

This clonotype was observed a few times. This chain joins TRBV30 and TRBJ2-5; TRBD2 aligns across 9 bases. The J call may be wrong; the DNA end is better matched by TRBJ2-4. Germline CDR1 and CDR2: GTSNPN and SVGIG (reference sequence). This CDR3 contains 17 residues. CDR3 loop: CAWSVGLVAGVGNIQYF. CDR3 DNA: TGTGCCTGGAGTGTTGGGCTCGTAGCGGGAGTTGGGAACATTCAGTACTTC.

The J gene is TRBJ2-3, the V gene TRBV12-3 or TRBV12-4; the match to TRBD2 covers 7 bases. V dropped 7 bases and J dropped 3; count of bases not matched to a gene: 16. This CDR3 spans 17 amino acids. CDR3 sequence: CASTRGSGLLVTDTQYF. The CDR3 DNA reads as TGTGCCAGCACCCGAGGTAGCGGGCTGTTGGTGACAGATACGCAGTATTTT.

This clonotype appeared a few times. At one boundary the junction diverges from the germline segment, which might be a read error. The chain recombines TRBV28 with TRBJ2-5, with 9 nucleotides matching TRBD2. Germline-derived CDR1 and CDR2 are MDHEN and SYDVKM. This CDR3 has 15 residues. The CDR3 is CASSVGRPSGKTPYF. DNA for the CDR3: TGTGCCAGCAGTGTCGGTAGGCCTAGCGGGAAAACCCCGTACTTC.

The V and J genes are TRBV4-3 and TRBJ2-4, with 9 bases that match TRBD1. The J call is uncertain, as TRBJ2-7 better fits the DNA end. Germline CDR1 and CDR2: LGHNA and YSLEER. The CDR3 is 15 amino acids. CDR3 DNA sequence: TGCGCCAGCAGCCCCGGGACAGGGTTATCGGACGAGCAGTACTTC. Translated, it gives CASSPGTGLSDEQYF.

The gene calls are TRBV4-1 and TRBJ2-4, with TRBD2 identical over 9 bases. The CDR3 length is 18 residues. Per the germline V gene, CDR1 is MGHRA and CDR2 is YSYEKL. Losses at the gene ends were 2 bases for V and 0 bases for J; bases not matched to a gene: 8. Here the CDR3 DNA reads TGCGCCAGCAGCCAAATGATAGCGGGAGTGATAGCCAAAAACATTCAGTACTTC. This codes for CASSQMIAGVIAKNIQYF.

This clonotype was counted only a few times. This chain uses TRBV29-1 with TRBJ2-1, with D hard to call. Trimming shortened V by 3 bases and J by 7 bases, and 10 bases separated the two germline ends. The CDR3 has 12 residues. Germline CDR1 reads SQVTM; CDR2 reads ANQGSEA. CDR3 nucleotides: TGCAGCGTTGAGTCGAGCTGGAATGAGCAGTTCTTC. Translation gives CSVESSWNEQFF.

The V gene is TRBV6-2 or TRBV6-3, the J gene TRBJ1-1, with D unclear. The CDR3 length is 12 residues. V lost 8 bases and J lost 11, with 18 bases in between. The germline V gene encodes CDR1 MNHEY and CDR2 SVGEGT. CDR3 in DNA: TGTGCCAGCGCTCACCCTACAGTTCCGGCTTTCTTT. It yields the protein CASAHPTVPAFF.